This entry lists 7 T cell receptor beta chains sequenced from one sample in a study of blood T cells in healthy people across ages. Alongside a J-beta primer mix, a sample-barcoded 5' primer served in a second PCR lasting about 7 to 11 cycles. TCRdb reanalysed the 5' RACE reads using MiXCR and keeps one entry per CDR3 protein. The repertoire holds about 670,000 distinct CDR3 sequences, around 38% seen once, with about 30% in the top ten. Input material: blood. The receptors were sampled from a man older than 75 in good health.

V and J are TRBV7-8 and TRBJ1-1; TRBD1 is a possible D gene (6 bases). The CDR3 totals 17 residues. CDR1 is SGHVS, CDR2 FQNEAQ, per germline. V shed 7 bases and J shed 1 base, with 22 bases lying between them. CDR3 amino acids: CASNTQTGGPWNTEAFF. The CDR3 nucleotides are TGTGCCAGCAACACCCAAACCGGGGGGCCGTGGAACACTGAAGCTTTCTTT. Supplemented by reference TRBV7-8 and TRBJ1-1, the full variable domain reads GAGVSQSPRYKVAKRGQDVALRCDPISGHVSLFWYQQALGQGPEFLTYFQNEAQLDKSGLPSDRFFAERPEGSVSTLKIQRTQQEDSAVYLCASNTQTGGPWNTEAFFGQGTRLTVV.

This clonotype occurred a few times. The chain uses TRBV2 and TRBJ1-5, with D unresolved. Germline V gene lookup returns CDR1 SNHLY and CDR2 FYNNEI. V lost 6 bases and J lost 0, with 12 bases in between. This CDR3 is 15 amino acids long. In DNA, the CDR3 is TGTGCCAGCAGAAGGGAGCAGGATAGCAATCAGCCCCAGCATTTT. Encoded protein: CASRREQDSNQPQHF.

At least ten counts were recorded for this clonotype. The rearrangement links TRBV29-1 to TRBJ1-2; no definite D call. This CDR3 is built from 12 residues. Germline loops: CDR1 SQVTM, CDR2 ANQGSEA. The V end lost 2 bases, the J end lost 2 bases, and 6 bases lay between the germline ends. The CDR3 here is CSVEQPNYGYTF. The CDR3 DNA follows: TGCAGCGTTGAACAGCCCAACTATGGCTACACCTTC.

The chain is built from TRBV6-5 and TRBJ2-1; D may correspond to TRBD1 or TRBD2 (6 bases each). Germline-derived CDR1 and CDR2 are MNHEY and SVGAGI. V shed 0 bases and J shed 8 bases, with 14 bases lying between them. The CDR3 consists of 15 residues. The CDR3 loop reads CASSYSNRGRDEQFF. The DNA for the CDR3 is TGTGCCAGCAGTTACTCAAACCGGGGGCGCGATGAGCAGTTCTTC.

The chain uses TRBV29-1 and TRBJ2-5; TRBD2 might be the D (5 bases). Germline assignment: CDR1 SQVTM and CDR2 ANQGSEA. This CDR3 comprises 12 residues. The V end was cut by 7 bases, the J end by 2 bases, with 11 bases between. CDR3 amino acids: CSAGRGQETQYF. The CDR3 DNA sequence: TGCAGCGCGGGCCGGGGACAAGAGACCCAGTACTTC. The full variable domain, in which reference TRBV29-1 and TRBJ2-5 provide the parts outside the CDR3, is SAVISQKPSRDICQRGTSLTIQCQVDSQVTMMFWYRQQPGQSLTLIATANQGSEATYESGFVIDKFPISRPNLTFSTLTVSNMSPEDSSIYLCSAGRGQETQYFGPGTRLLVL.

The CDR3 here is CASSQGTGTSYNEQYF. CDR3 nucleotides: TGTGCCAGCAGCCAAGGAACGGGAACTTCCTACAATGAGCAGTACTTC. The chain recombines TRBV4-2 with TRBJ2-7; a possible D gene is TRBD2 (5 bases). CDR3 length: 16 amino acids. The V end lost 1 base, the J end lost 7 bases, and 20 bases lay between the germline ends. The V gene's germline CDR1 is LGHNA and CDR2 YNFKEQ.

V is TRBV5-4 and J is TRBJ2-4; 8 bases align to TRBD1. The CDR3 has 18 amino acids. CDR1 and CDR2 (germline): SGHNT, YYREEE (reference sequence). V dropped 0 bases and J dropped 0; count of bases not matched to a gene: 8. In DNA form, the CDR3 reads TGTGCCAGCAGCTTGGCCCAGGGGGCCAACCTAGCCAAAAACATTCAGTACTTC. Amino acids: CASSLAQGANLAKNIQYF. Combining the CDR3 with reference TRBV5-4 and TRBJ2-4 gives the whole variable domain ETGVTQSPTHLIKTRGQQVTLRCSSQSGHNTVSWYQQALGQGPQFIFQYYREEENGRGNFPPRFSGLQFPNYSSELNVNALELDDSALYLCASSLAQGANLAKNIQYFGAGTRLSVL.